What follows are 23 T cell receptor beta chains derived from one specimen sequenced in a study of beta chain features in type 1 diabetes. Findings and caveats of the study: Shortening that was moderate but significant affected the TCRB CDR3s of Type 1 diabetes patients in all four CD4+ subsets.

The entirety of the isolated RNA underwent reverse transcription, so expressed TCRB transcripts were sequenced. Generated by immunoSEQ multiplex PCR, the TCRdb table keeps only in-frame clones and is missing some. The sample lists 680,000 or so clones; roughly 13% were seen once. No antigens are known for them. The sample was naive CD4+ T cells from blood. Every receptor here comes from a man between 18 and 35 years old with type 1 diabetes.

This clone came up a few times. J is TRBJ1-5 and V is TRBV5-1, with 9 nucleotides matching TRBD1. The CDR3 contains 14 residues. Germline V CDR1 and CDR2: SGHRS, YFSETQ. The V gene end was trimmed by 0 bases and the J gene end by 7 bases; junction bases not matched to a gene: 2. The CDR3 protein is CASSLGTGAQPQHF. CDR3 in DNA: TGCGCCAGCAGCTTGGGGACAGGGGCGCAGCCCCAGCATTTT.

The CDR3 region is CASSYGEAGPSYEQYF. DNA of the CDR3: TGTGCCAGCAGTTACGGGGAGGCAGGCCCTAGCTACGAGCAGTACTTC. The genes are TRBV6-5 and TRBJ2-7, with D possibly being TRBD2 (6 bases). From germline, CDR1 is MNHEY and CDR2 SVGAGI. Deletions cut 2 bases from V and 3 bases from J, with 17 bases between. The CDR3 has 16 amino acids.

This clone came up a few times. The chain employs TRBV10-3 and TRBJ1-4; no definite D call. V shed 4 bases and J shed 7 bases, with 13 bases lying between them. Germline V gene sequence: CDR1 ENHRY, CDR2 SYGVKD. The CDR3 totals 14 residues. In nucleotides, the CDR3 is TGTGCCATCAGTGGGGGTTTGGGAGGTGAAAAACTGTTTTTT. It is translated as CAISGGLGGEKLFF.

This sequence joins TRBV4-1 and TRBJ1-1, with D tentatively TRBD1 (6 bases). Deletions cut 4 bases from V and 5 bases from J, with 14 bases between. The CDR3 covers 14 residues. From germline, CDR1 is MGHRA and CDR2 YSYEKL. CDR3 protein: CASSRPGQRTEAFF. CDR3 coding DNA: TGCGCCAGCAGCCGACCAGGACAGCGGACTGAAGCTTTCTTT.

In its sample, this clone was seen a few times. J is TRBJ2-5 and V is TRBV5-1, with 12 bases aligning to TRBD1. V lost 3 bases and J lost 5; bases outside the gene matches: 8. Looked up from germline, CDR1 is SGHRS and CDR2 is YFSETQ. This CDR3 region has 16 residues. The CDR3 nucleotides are TGCGCCAGCAGCTGGACGGGACAGGGGGCCGGGGAGACCCAGTACTTC. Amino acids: CASSWTGQGAGETQYF.

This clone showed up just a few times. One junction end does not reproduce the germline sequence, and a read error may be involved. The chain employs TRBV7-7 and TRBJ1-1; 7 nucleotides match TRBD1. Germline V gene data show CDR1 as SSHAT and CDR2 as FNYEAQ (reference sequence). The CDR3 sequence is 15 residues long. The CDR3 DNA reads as TGTGCTAGCACACACAGGGGACTAATGAACACTGAAGCTTTCTTT. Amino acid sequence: CASTHRGLMNTEAFF.

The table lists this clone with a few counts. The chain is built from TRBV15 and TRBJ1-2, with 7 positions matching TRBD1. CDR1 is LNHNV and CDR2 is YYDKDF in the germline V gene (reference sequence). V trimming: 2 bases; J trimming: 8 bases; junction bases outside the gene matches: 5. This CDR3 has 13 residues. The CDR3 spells CATSRPNRGGYTF. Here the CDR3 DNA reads TGTGCCACCAGCAGACCCAACAGGGGCGGCTACACCTTC.

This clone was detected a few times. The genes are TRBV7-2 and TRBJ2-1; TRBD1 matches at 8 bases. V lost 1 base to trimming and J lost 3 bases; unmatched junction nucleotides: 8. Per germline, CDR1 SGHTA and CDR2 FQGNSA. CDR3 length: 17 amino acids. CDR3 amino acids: CASSLDPTGANYNEQFF. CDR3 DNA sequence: TGTGCCAGCAGCTTAGACCCGACAGGGGCTAACTACAATGAGCAGTTCTTC.

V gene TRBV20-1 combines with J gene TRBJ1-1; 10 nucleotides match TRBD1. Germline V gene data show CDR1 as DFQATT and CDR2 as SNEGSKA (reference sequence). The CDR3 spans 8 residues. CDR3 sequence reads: CRTGGAFF. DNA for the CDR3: TGCCGGACAGGGGGAGCTTTCTTT.

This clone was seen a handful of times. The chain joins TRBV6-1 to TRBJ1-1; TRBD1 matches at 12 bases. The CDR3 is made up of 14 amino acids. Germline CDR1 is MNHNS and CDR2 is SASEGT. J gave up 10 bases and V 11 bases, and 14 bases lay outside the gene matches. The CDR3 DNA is TGTGCCCCCCTGGCGGGACAGGGGGCTTCCGGAGCTTTCTTT. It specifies CAPLAGQGASGAFF.

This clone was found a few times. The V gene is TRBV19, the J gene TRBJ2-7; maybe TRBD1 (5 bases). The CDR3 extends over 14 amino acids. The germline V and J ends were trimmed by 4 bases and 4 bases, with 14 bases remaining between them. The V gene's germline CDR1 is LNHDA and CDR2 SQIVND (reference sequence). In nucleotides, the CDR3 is TGTGCCAGTAGTACTAGACAGCCCCTTTACGAGCAGTACTTC. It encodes CASSTRQPLYEQYF.

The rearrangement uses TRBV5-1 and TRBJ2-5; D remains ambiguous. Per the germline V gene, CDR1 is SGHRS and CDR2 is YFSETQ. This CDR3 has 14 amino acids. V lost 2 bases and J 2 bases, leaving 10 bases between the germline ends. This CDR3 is CASSFSTVQETQYF. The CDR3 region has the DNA TGCGCCAGCAGCTTCTCGACTGTTCAAGAGACCCAGTACTTC.

The CDR3 loop reads CASSLVSQRQETQYF. The CDR3 DNA sequence: TGTGCCAGCAGCTTAGTCTCCCAGCGCCAAGAGACCCAGTACTTC. The V call is TRBV7-2, the J call TRBJ2-5; D remains ambiguous. V dropped 1 base and J dropped 1 base, with 10 bases sitting between them. The CDR3 is 15 amino acids. Germline V lookup: CDR1 SGHTA, CDR2 FQGNSA.

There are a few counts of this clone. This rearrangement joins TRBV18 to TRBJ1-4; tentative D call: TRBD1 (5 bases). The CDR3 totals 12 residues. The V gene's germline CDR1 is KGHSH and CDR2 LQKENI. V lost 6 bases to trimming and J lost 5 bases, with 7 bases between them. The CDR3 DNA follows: TGTGCCAGCTCCCGGGACAATGAAAAACTGTTTTTT. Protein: CASSRDNEKLFF.

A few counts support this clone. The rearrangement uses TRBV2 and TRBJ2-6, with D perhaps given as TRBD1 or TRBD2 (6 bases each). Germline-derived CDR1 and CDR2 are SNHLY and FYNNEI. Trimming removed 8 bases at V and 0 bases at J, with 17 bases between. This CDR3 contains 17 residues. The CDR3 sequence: CASWGAGDSSGANVLTF. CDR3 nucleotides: TGTGCCAGCTGGGGGGCCGGTGATAGCTCTGGGGCCAACGTCCTGACTTTC.

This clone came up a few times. The CDR3 region has the DNA TGTGCCAGCAGTGAAGAGGGTCGCGTAACAAATGAGCAGTTCTTC. This encodes CASSEEGRVTNEQFF. This chain links TRBV2 with TRBJ2-1, with D hard to call. Germline V gene sequence: CDR1 SNHLY, CDR2 FYNNEI. V was cut by 1 base and J by 7 bases, with 14 bases left in between. The length of the CDR3 is 15 residues. Full variable domain (rest looked up from reference TRBV2 and TRBJ2-1): EPEVTQTPSHQVTQMGQEVILRCVPISNHLYFYWYRQILGQKVEFLVSFYNNEISEKSEIFDDQFSVERPDGSNFTLKIRSTKLEDSAMYFCASSEEGRVTNEQFFGPGTRLTVL.

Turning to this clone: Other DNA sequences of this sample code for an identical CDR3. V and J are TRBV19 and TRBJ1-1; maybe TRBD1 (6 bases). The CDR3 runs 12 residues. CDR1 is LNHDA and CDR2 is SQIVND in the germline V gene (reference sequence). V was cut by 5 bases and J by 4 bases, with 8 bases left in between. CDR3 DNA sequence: TGTGCCAGTAGTGCGGACAGCACTGAAGCTTTCTTT. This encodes CASSADSTEAFF.

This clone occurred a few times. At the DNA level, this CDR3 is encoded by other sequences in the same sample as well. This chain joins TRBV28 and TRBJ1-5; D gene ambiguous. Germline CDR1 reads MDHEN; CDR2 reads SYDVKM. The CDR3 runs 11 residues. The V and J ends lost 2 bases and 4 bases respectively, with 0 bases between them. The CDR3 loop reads CASSLNQPQHF. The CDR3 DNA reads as TGTGCCAGCAGTTTAAATCAGCCCCAGCATTTT. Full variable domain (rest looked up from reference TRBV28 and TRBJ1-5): DVKVTQSSRYLVKRTGEKVFLECVQDMDHENMFWYRQDPGLGLRLIYFSYDVKMKEKGDIPEGYSVSREKKERFSLILESASTNQTSMYLCASSLNQPQHFGDGTRLSIL.

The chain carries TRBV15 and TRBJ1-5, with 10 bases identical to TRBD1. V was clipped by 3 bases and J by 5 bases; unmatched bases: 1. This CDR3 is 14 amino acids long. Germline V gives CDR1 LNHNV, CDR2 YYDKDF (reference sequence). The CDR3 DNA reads TGTGCCACCAGCAGCGGACAGGGGGATCAGCCCCAGCATTTT. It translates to CATSSGQGDQPQHF.

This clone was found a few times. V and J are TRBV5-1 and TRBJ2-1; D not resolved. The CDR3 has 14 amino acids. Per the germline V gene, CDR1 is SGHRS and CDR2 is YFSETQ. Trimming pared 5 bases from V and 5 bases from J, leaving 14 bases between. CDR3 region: CASRPALQDNEQFF. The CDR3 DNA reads TGCGCCAGCAGGCCCGCACTACAAGACAATGAGCAGTTCTTC. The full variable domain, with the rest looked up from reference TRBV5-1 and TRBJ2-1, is KAGVTQTPRYLIKTRGQQVTLSCSPISGHRSVSWYQQTPGQGLQFLFEYFSETQRNKGNFPGRFSGRQFSNSRSEMNVSTLELGDSALYLCASRPALQDNEQFFGPGTRLTVL.

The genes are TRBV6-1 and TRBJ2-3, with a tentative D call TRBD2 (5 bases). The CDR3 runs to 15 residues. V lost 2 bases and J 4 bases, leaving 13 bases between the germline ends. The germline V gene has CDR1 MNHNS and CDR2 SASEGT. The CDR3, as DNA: TGTGCCAGCAGTGAACGTCCTAGCTTGCCAGATACGCAGTATTTT. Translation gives CASSERPSLPDTQYF.

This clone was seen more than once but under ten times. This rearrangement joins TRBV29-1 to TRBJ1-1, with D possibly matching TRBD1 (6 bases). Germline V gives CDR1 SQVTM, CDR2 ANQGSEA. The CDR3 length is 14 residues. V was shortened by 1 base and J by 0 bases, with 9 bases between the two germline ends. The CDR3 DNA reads TGCAGCGTTGAAGGGACAGTAATGAACACTGAAGCTTTCTTT. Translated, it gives CSVEGTVMNTEAFF.

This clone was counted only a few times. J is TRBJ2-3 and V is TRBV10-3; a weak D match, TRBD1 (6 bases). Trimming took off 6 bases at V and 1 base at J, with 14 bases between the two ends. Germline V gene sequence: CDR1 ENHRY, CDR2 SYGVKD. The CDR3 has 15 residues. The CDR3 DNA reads TGTGCCATCAGCGGACAGCAATCGGGCACAGATACGCAGTATTTT. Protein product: CAISGQQSGTDTQYF.